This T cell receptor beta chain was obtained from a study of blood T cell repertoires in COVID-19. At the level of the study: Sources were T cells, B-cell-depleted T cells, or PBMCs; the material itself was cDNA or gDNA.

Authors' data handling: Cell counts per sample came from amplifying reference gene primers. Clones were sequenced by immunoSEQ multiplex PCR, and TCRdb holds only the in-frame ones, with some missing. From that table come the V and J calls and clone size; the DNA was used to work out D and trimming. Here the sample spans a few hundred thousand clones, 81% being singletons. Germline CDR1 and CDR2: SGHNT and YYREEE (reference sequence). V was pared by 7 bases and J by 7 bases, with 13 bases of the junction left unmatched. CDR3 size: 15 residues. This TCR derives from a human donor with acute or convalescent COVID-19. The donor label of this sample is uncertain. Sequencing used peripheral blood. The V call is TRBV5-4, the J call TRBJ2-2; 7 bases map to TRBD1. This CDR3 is CASSYLDRLGGELFF. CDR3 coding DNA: TGTGCCAGCTCCTATCTGGACAGGCTTGGCGGGGAGCTGTTTTTT.